The present T cell receptor beta chain was sequenced within a study of OX40 agonist ivuxolimab in advanced cancers. Study-wide background: Anti-PD-1, anti-PD-L1 or anti-CTLA-4 therapy given earlier was allowed, and roughly 40% had some. General study findings and limits: Determination of antigen specificity was not performed for the expanded peripheral T cells.

The CDR3 extends over 16 amino acids. V dropped 8 bases and J dropped 0; count of bases not matched to a gene: 8. The germline CDR1 and CDR2 sequences are PRHDT and FYEKMQ (reference sequence). Worth noting for this clone: Its specificity is not known.

Generated by immunoSEQ multiplex PCR, the TCRdb table keeps only in-frame clones and is missing some. The sample yields tens of thousands of clones, roughly 92% seen once. Samples of blood were obtained at baseline, on cycle 4 day 1, and on cycle 7 day 1. The sequence derives from an adult with an advanced solid tumor such as melanoma, head and neck, liver or kidney cancer. Here the sequenced sample was CD4+ or CD8+ T cells sorted from blood, taken in a trial of the OX40 agonist ivuxolimab. The chain is built from TRBV13 and TRBJ2-3; 10 bases are a match to TRBD2. Here the CDR3 DNA reads TGTGCCAGCGGCACTAGCGGGGCGACTAGCACAGATACGCAGTATTTT. It yields the protein CASGTSGATSTDTQYF.